This entry features one TCR beta chain sequence. As yet, its antigen is unknown. The junction does not match germline at one end; this may be a read error. CDR1 is MNHNS, CDR2 SASEGT, per germline. The CDR3 runs to 15 residues. The data were obtained in a study of metastatic and nonmetastatic thyroid tumors. Looking at the study overall: Malignant thyroid and benign thyroid patients provided blood and tumor or nodule tissue whose repertoires were compared.

As originally analysed: The distant-metastasis classifier for papillary thyroid cancer was built from CDR3 differences across clinicopathological groups. Through MiXCR, TCRdb re-clonotyped the PCR reads. Clone size and V and J calls follow TCRdb, not the original study. Counted here are about 59,000 clones, about 16% occurring once; the ten biggest clones make up roughly a tenth. Whole-study results and caveats: Significantly greater TCR beta diversity was reportedly found in malignant thyroid tumors than in benign nodules (in blood and tumor).

All patients were treatment-naive before thyroid surgery. The gene calls are TRBV6-1 and TRBJ2-7, with a weak D call TRBD1 (6 bases). The sequence derives from a male donor with papillary thyroid cancer or a benign thyroid nodule (not recorded which). Some clones in this sample may be carry-over from other donors' samples. The specimen was blood. The chain's CDR3 is CAISPGVRSSYERYF. The DNA for the CDR3 is TGTGCCATCAGTCCAGGGGTCCGGAGTTCCTACGAGCGGTACTTC.